One and the same sample provided the 13 T cell receptor beta chains below, sequenced in a study of cytomegalovirus exposure and HLA in healthy donors. In the PCR, 60 Vbeta and 13 Jbeta primers were used. Data came from immunoSEQ multiplex PCR; TCRdb stores just in-frame clones and leaves some out. The sample shows 200,000 to 250,000 clones, approximately 82% of them seen only once. Sequencing input: PBMCs. The receptors shown here come from a middle-aged woman in good health and CMV-seronegative.

J is TRBJ1-1 and V is TRBV9; D remains ambiguous. CDR1 and CDR2 from the germline V gene are SGDLS and YYNGEE. Deletions cut 1 base from V and 4 bases from J, with 8 bases between. The CDR3 runs 13 residues. The CDR3 DNA reads as TGTGCCAGCAGCGTAACAGAAGCCACTGAAGCTTTCTTT. Translating gives CASSVTEATEAFF.

This clone appeared a single time. This chain connects TRBV2 to TRBJ2-1; unclear D gene. This CDR3 has 15 amino acids. Germline V gene lookup returns CDR1 SNHLY and CDR2 FYNNEI. V was pared by 2 bases and J by 0 bases, with 8 bases between. The CDR3 protein is CASSEQSSSYNEQFF. Here the CDR3 DNA reads TGTGCCAGCAGTGAACAGTCTAGCTCCTACAATGAGCAGTTCTTC.

The chain combines TRBV7-3 with TRBJ2-1, with TRBD1 as a possible D gene (6 bases). Germline CDR1 is SGHTA and CDR2 is FQGTGA. The CDR3 sequence is 16 residues long. The V end lost 4 bases, the J end lost 1 base, and 14 bases lay between the germline ends. The CDR3 DNA is TGTGCCAGCAGCTCATGGGCAGGGGTGTCCTACAATGAGCAGTTCTTC. It encodes CASSSWAGVSYNEQFF.

The chain carries TRBV28 and TRBJ2-5; TRBD1 aligns across 7 bases. CDR1 and CDR2 (germline): MDHEN, SYDVKM. The CDR3 consists of 11 residues. Trimming removed 4 bases from V and 11 bases from J; junction bases left unmatched: 4. This chain's CDR3 is CASSSGTEQYF. The CDR3 DNA reads as TGTGCCAGCAGTTCCGGGACAGAGCAGTACTTC.

This clone has just a few counts. The chain links TRBV7-9 to TRBJ1-1, with TRBD1 identical over 7 bases. V trimming: 5 bases; J trimming: 4 bases; junction bases outside the gene matches: 4. The germline V gene has CDR1 SEHNR and CDR2 FQNEAQ (reference sequence). The CDR3 covers 13 residues. CDR3 loop: CASSQGQRTEAFF. The CDR3 nucleotides read TGTGCCAGCAGCCAGGGACAGCGCACTGAAGCTTTCTTT.

The chain employs TRBV11-3 and TRBJ1-1; perhaps TRBD1 as D (6 bases). The CDR3 has 16 amino acids. CDR1 and CDR2 (germline): SGHNT, YENEEA. Trimming shortened V by 3 bases and J by 8 bases, and 22 bases separated the two germline ends. CDR3 bases: TGTGCCAGCAGCTTCGTTATGGGGGCCCGGGGAACGGAAGCTTTCTTT. Encoded protein: CASSFVMGARGTEAFF.

About this clone: The identical CDR3 is also encoded by other nucleotide sequences in the sample. The rearrangement joins TRBV9 to TRBJ1-1; weak D call: TRBD1 (6 bases). V was clipped by 3 bases and J by 5 bases, with 11 bases between them. The V gene's germline CDR1 is SGDLS and CDR2 YYNGEE. This CDR3 is 13 amino acids long. This CDR3 is CASSAQGLTEAFF. CDR3 DNA: TGTGCCAGCAGCGCCCAGGGGTTAACTGAAGCTTTCTTT.

This rearrangement joins TRBV18 to TRBJ1-5; 11 bases match TRBD1. This CDR3 spans 16 amino acids. Looked up from germline, CDR1 is KGHSH and CDR2 is LQKENI. The junction had 5 bases not matched to a gene; V was cut back by 3 bases and J by 4 bases. CDR3 region: CASSPGQGARNQPQHF. The CDR3 bases are TGTGCCAGCTCACCTGGACAGGGGGCGCGAAATCAGCCCCAGCATTTT.

J is TRBJ1-1 and V is TRBV4-2; D is unresolved. Germline CDR1 reads LGHNA; CDR2 reads YNFKEQ. The CDR3 is made up of 13 amino acids. Trimming took off 3 bases at V and 5 bases at J, with 10 bases between the two ends. The CDR3 here is CASSQPGSTEAFF. The CDR3 DNA follows: TGTGCCAGCAGCCAGCCGGGGTCTACTGAAGCTTTCTTT.

The chain joins TRBV7-6 to TRBJ2-7; 8 bases line up with TRBD2. J was trimmed by 3 bases and V by 4 bases; bases with no gene match: 2. CDR3 length: 13 residues. Germline CDR1 is SGHVS and CDR2 is FNYEAQ. CDR3 sequence reads: CASSSGGFYEQYF. The CDR3 nucleotides read TGTGCCAGCAGCTCGGGGGGGTTCTACGAGCAGTACTTC.

The rearrangement links TRBV30 to TRBJ1-2; maybe TRBD1 (5 bases). Germline V CDR1 and CDR2: GTSNPN, SVGIG (reference sequence). This CDR3 is built from 15 residues. The V gene lost 7 bases and the J gene lost 4 bases, with 22 bases spanning the gap. The CDR3 here is CALTTLPDNFYGYTF. CDR3 sequence (DNA): TGTGCCTTGACAACGTTGCCGGACAACTTCTATGGCTACACCTTC.

The rearrangement links TRBV11-2 to TRBJ1-2, with D hard to call. V shed 5 bases and J shed 1 base, with 11 bases lying between them. The CDR3 is made up of 14 amino acids. Germline values: CDR1 SGHAT, CDR2 FQNNGV. The CDR3 is CASSPSRNNYGYTF. CDR3 coding DNA: TGTGCCAGCAGCCCCTCTCGTAATAACTATGGCTACACCTTC.

This clone was counted a few times. The gene calls are TRBV5-4 and TRBJ2-3; maybe TRBD2 (6 bases). The V end was cut by 7 bases, the J end by 1 base, with 10 bases between. The CDR3 contains 13 residues. Per the germline V gene, CDR1 is SGHNT and CDR2 is YYREEE (reference sequence). The DNA of the CDR3 is TGTGCCAGCCTACCGGGGGGCACAGATACGCAGTATTTT. As protein: CASLPGGTDTQYF.